The 26 T cell receptor beta chains below come from one sample, sequenced in a study of T-cell memory formation after mild COVID-19. MiXCR, applied by TCRdb to the 5' RACE reads, yields one record per CDR3 protein. The table includes around 200,000 distinct CDR3 sequences, about a fifth detected once. Sequenced sample: PBMCs or a T cell subset sorted from them (not recorded which). These receptors were taken from an adult woman who had mild COVID-19 (a few samples of this study predate the infection). Cell type and time point are not known.

This clonotype was detected a few times. The J gene is TRBJ2-7, the V gene TRBV25-1, with 12 bases that match TRBD2. V dropped 3 bases and J dropped 0; count of bases not matched to a gene: 9. CDR3 length equals 18 residues. Per the germline V gene, CDR1 is MGHDK and CDR2 is SYGVNS. The CDR3 loop is CASSENRLAGESSYEQYF. Here the CDR3 DNA reads TGTGCCAGCAGTGAGAACAGACTAGCGGGAGAGAGCTCCTACGAGCAGTACTTC.

Concerning this clonotype itself: One junction end does not reproduce the germline sequence, and a read error may be involved. The gene calls are TRBV5-1 and TRBJ2-1; TRBD2 matches at 7 bases. The germline gives CDR1 SGHRS, CDR2 YFSETQ. This CDR3 spans 14 amino acids. The CDR3 DNA follows: TGCGCCAGCAGCTTCAGCGGGAACTACAATGAGCAGTTATTC. It yields the protein CASSFSGNYNEQLF.

This clonotype was seen repeatedly, ten times or more. This chain connects TRBV7-9 to TRBJ2-1; 7 bases line up with TRBD2. J gave up 8 bases and V 5 bases, and 3 bases lay outside the gene matches. The germline V gene has CDR1 SEHNR and CDR2 FQNEAQ (reference sequence). There are 12 residues in the CDR3. For the CDR3, the DNA is TGTGCCAGCAGCCCCGGGGGGTATGAGCAGTTCTTC. Residues: CASSPGGYEQFF.

This clonotype was counted a few times. This rearrangement joins TRBV29-1 to TRBJ2-7, with a tentative D call TRBD1 (6 bases). Germline lookup yields CDR1 SQVTM and CDR2 ANQGSEA. V was trimmed by 4 bases and J by 3 bases, leaving 7 bases between them. The CDR3 loop spans 11 amino acids. The CDR3 is CSVAQGYEQYF. Here the CDR3 DNA reads TGCAGCGTTGCACAGGGCTACGAGCAGTACTTC.

This clonotype was observed a handful of times. The chain uses TRBV2 and TRBJ2-1; 7 bases match TRBD2. V was pared by 8 bases and J by 0 bases, with 4 bases of the junction left unmatched. Germline V gene lookup returns CDR1 SNHLY and CDR2 FYNNEI. The CDR3 loop spans 14 amino acids. CDR3 nucleotides: TGTGCCAGCGGGGGGAGGGCCTCCTACAATGAGCAGTTCTTC. Amino acids: CASGGRASYNEQFF.

The chain couples TRBV20-1 to TRBJ2-3, with D possibly being TRBD1 or TRBD2 (5 bases each). The CDR3 is 16 residues long. V was cut by 0 bases and J by 6 bases, with 19 bases left in between. From germline, CDR1 is DFQATT and CDR2 SNEGSKA (reference sequence). CDR3 nucleotides: TGCAGTGCTAGAGATAGGGACCGCTTGACATACGATACGCAGTATTTT. Translated: CSARDRDRLTYDTQYF.

This clonotype was detected a few times. V is TRBV4-2 and J is TRBJ2-1, with D tentatively TRBD2 (6 bases). CDR1 LGHNA and CDR2 YNFKEQ come from the germline V gene. V lost 1 base and J 4 bases, leaving 17 bases between the germline ends. The length of the CDR3 is 17 residues. Here the CDR3 reads CASSQVAASAQYNEQFF. CDR3 in DNA: TGTGCCAGCAGCCAAGTGGCGGCTAGCGCGCAATACAATGAGCAGTTCTTC.

This clonotype was seen a handful of times. The CDR3 is CASSFPRGTQYF. The CDR3 DNA follows: TGTGCCAGCAGCTTCCCCCGAGGTACGCAGTATTTT. This chain connects TRBV11-3 to TRBJ2-3; no firm D call. Trimming took off 3 bases at V and 8 bases at J, with 9 bases between the two ends. The CDR3 is 12 amino acids. Germline loops: CDR1 SGHNT, CDR2 YENEEA.

This chain uses TRBV5-1 with TRBJ1-2, with a possible D match to TRBD1 (5 bases). Trimming stripped 4 bases from V and 2 bases from J, with 15 bases between. CDR3 length equals 15 residues. Per germline, CDR1 SGHRS and CDR2 YFSETQ. CDR3 nucleotide sequence: TGCGCCAGCAGCCCCTCCGGGACGATGAACTATGGCTACACCTTC. This codes for CASSPSGTMNYGYTF.

This clonotype has more than one count but fewer than ten. The V gene is TRBV7-8, the J gene TRBJ2-5; 14 bases line up with TRBD2. J was trimmed by 3 bases and V by 5 bases; bases with no gene match: 5. The CDR3 has 16 residues. CDR1 is SGHVS, CDR2 FQNEAQ, per germline. CDR3 loop: CASSRRGLAGEETQYF. The CDR3, as DNA: TGTGCCAGCAGCCGCCGGGGACTAGCGGGAGAAGAGACCCAGTACTTC.

The chain couples TRBV21-1 to TRBJ2-7; the table's TRBD2 call for D was not verified on the DNA. TRBV21-1 is termed a pseudogene. The CDR3 contains 16 residues. The CDR3 bases are TGTGCCAGCAGGGCCCTGGTGACAGGGAACTCCTACGAGCAGTACTTC. This sequence encodes CASRALVTGNSYEQYF.

The chain has TRBV12-3 or TRBV12-4 and TRBJ1-5; D is unclear. The CDR3 has 15 amino acids. V was shortened by 4 bases and J by 0 bases, with 10 bases between the two germline ends. The CDR3 here is CASSSGQNSNQPQHF. Here the CDR3 DNA reads TGTGCCAGCAGTTCGGGCCAAAATAGCAATCAGCCCCAGCATTTT.

This clonotype occurred once. The genes are TRBV6-1 and TRBJ1-5; weak D call: TRBD1 (5 bases). Germline values: CDR1 MNHNS, CDR2 SASEGT. The CDR3 covers 15 residues. V was trimmed by 3 bases and J by 2 bases, leaving 11 bases between them. CDR3 DNA: TGTGCCAGCAGTGACGTGGGGGGGGGCAATCAGCCCCAGCATTTT. This sequence encodes CASSDVGGGNQPQHF.

V usage is TRBV5-1 and J usage is TRBJ1-1, with 7 positions matching TRBD1. This CDR3 has 14 amino acids. The J segment lost 4 bases and the V segment lost 2 bases, leaving 5 bases of the junction unmatched. Germline assignment: CDR1 SGHRS and CDR2 YFSETQ. The CDR3 DNA reads as TGCGCCAGCAGCTTACCAGGGGGAAGCACTGAAGCTTTCTTT. This sequence encodes CASSLPGGSTEAFF.

The chain has TRBV4-2 and TRBJ2-5, with TRBD1 matching over 8 bases. The CDR3 runs to 15 residues. CDR1 and CDR2 from the germline V gene are LGHNA and YNFKEQ. V was pared by 2 bases and J by 5 bases, with 7 bases of the junction left unmatched. The CDR3 DNA is TGTGCCAGCAGCCAAACCCCGACAGGGGACGAGACCCAGTACTTC. Translation: CASSQTPTGDETQYF.

The chain has TRBV6-6 and TRBJ2-5; D uncertain. Germline CDR1 and CDR2: MNHNY and SVGAGI (reference sequence). The V end lost 0 bases, the J end lost 0 bases, and 5 bases lay between the germline ends. This CDR3 has 14 amino acids. The CDR3 DNA follows: TGTGCCAGCAGTTACTCGAAGAACCAAGAGACCCAGTACTTC. It translates to CASSYSKNQETQYF.

The chain combines TRBV20-1 with TRBJ1-1, with 8 positions matching TRBD1. The J segment lost 3 bases and the V segment lost 5 bases, leaving 5 bases of the junction unmatched. Germline values: CDR1 DFQATT, CDR2 SNEGSKA (reference sequence). There are 13 residues in the CDR3. The chain's CDR3 is CSAPGQAYTEAFF. In DNA form, the CDR3 reads TGCAGTGCTCCGGGACAGGCTTACACTGAAGCTTTCTTT.

The chain employs TRBV5-1 and TRBJ2-1; the match to TRBD2 covers 15 bases. The CDR3 runs to 16 residues. The ends lost 4 bases at V and 8 bases at J; junction bases unmatched: 7. From germline, CDR1 is SGHRS and CDR2 YFSETQ. The CDR3 DNA reads TGCGCCAGCAGCGGAGGACTAGCGGGGGGGCCCGATGAGCAGTTCTTC. Protein: CASSGGLAGGPDEQFF.

The gene calls are TRBV5-1 and TRBJ1-2, with unresolved D. V lost 4 bases and J 7 bases, leaving 14 bases between the germline ends. CDR3 size: 13 residues. The germline V gene encodes CDR1 SGHRS and CDR2 YFSETQ. The CDR3 region has the DNA TGCGCCAGCAGCCCGGCCTCTGGCGGTGGCTACACCTTC. Residues: CASSPASGGGYTF.

The chain couples TRBV5-1 to TRBJ1-2, with no clear D. V was cut by 3 bases and J by 9 bases, with 15 bases left in between. Germline loops: CDR1 SGHRS, CDR2 YFSETQ. The CDR3 length is 13 residues. CDR3 nucleotide sequence: TGCGCCAGCAGCTCCGGCGGTTGGGAGAGCTACACCTTC. Its protein is CASSSGGWESYTF.

This clonotype was seen a few times. This rearrangement joins TRBV7-8 to TRBJ2-1; the D is unclear. This CDR3 spans 16 amino acids. Germline V lookup: CDR1 SGHVS, CDR2 FQNEAQ. V was cut by 1 base and J by 5 bases, with 15 bases left in between. CDR3 sequence reads: CASSLVATRVDNEQFF. CDR3 nucleotide sequence: TGTGCCAGCAGCTTAGTCGCGACCCGGGTGGACAATGAGCAGTTCTTC.

About this clonotype: A single base separates this from a much larger clone, so it may be a read error. For the CDR3, the DNA is TGTGCCAGCAGTATCACAGATACGCAGTATTTT. This translates into CASSITDTQYF. J is TRBJ2-3 and V is TRBV7-9; D not resolved. Germline V gene data show CDR1 as SEHNR and CDR2 as FQNEAQ (reference sequence). The CDR3 consists of 11 residues. With 6 bases removed from V and 2 bases from J, the gap between germline ends came to 3 bases.

V and J are TRBV7-6 and TRBJ2-1, with TRBD2 matching 10 bases. Germline lookup yields CDR1 SGHVS and CDR2 FNYEAQ. The CDR3 loop spans 21 amino acids. The V gene end was trimmed by 1 base and the J gene end by 8 bases; junction bases not matched to a gene: 23. This chain's CDR3 is CASSLEYARTSGITDLHEQFF. DNA for the CDR3: TGTGCCAGCAGCTTAGAATATGCTCGGACTAGCGGCATCACCGATCTCCATGAGCAGTTCTTC.

This sequence joins TRBV7-9 and TRBJ1-1; D gene unclear. This CDR3 has 14 residues. V was pared by 2 bases and J by 5 bases, with 12 bases between. Germline V gives CDR1 SEHNR, CDR2 FQNEAQ (reference sequence). DNA of the CDR3: TGTGCCAGCAGCTTAAAAATCGTCGGGACTGAAGCTTTCTTT. Amino acid sequence: CASSLKIVGTEAFF.

V usage is TRBV9 and J usage is TRBJ2-6; D possibly corresponds to TRBD2 (5 bases). The CDR3 contains 16 residues. Germline values: CDR1 SGDLS, CDR2 YYNGEE. Deletions cut 2 bases from V and 4 bases from J, with 13 bases between. For the CDR3, the DNA is TGTGCCAGCAGCGTCCCGGGCCGCGGGGGGGCCAACGTCCTGACTTTC. Translated: CASSVPGRGGANVLTF. Full variable domain (outside the CDR3, taken from reference TRBV9 and TRBJ2-6): DSGVTQTPKHLITATGQRVTLRCSPRSGDLSVYWYQQSLDQGLQFLIQYYNGEERAKGNILERFSAQQFPDLHSELNLSSLELGDSALYFCASSVPGRGGANVLTFGAGSRLTVL.

This clonotype showed up just a few times. CDR3 sequence: CASSATGPNLHF. The CDR3 DNA reads TGTGCCAGTAGTGCGACAGGGCCTAACCTCCACTTT. This sequence joins TRBV19 and TRBJ1-6; 7 bases agree with TRBD1. Germline V gene data show CDR1 as LNHDA and CDR2 as SQIVND (reference sequence). V gave up 5 bases and J gave up 15 bases; unmatched junction bases: 7. The CDR3 contains 12 residues.